These 18 T cell receptor beta chains were all obtained from the same sample, sequenced in a study of shared clonotypes between healthy human individuals. The method was immunoSEQ multiplex PCR; TCRdb's version includes in-frame clones alone and lacks a portion of them. The sample shows around 1 million clones, over 60% of them seen only once. Sequencing was carried out using memory CD4+ T cells sorted from blood. Sample subset: CD45RA-negative fraction. Source of these receptors: a man between 18 and 29 years old in good health.

In its sample, this clone was seen a few times. J is TRBJ1-3 and V is TRBV6-6; TRBD1 is a possible D gene (6 bases). The CDR3 covers 16 residues. Trimming took off 3 bases at V and 0 bases at J, with 12 bases between the two ends. CDR1 MNHNY and CDR2 SVGAGI come from the germline V gene (reference sequence). CDR3 bases: TGTGCCAGCAGTTATCGACAGGACCTCTCTGGAAACACCATATATTTT. Translation gives CASSYRQDLSGNTIYF.

As for this clone: The sample has other DNA sequences that encode this CDR3 too. The gene calls are TRBV28 and TRBJ2-7; the D is unclear. Germline lookup yields CDR1 MDHEN and CDR2 SYDVKM. V was pared by 2 bases and J by 4 bases, with 6 bases between. The CDR3 totals 12 residues. CDR3 DNA sequence: TGTGCCAGCAGTTTAGGGGTTTACGAGCAGTACTTC. Protein product: CASSLGVYEQYF.

V is TRBV6-1 and J is TRBJ2-7, with 7 bases lining up with TRBD2. V trimming: 4 bases; J trimming: 1 base; junction bases outside the gene matches: 13. The length of the CDR3 is 17 residues. Germline values: CDR1 MNHNS, CDR2 SASEGT. The CDR3 nucleotides are TGTGCCAGCAGTGGCGGGGGAAAATCACTGAAGTCCTACGAGCAGTACTTC. Amino acids: CASSGGGKSLKSYEQYF.

The chain is built from TRBV21-1 and TRBJ1-5; the table assigns TRBD1, which was not confirmed against the DNA. TRBV21-1 is a documented pseudogene. The CDR3 is 15 residues long. CDR3 region: CASSTRTGLSQPQHF. The CDR3 DNA reads TGTGCCAGCAGCACCCGGACAGGGCTGAGCCAGCCCCAGCATTTT.

The genes are TRBV30 and TRBJ2-5; D unclear. Between the trimmed V and J ends, which lost 3 bases and 5 bases, there was a span of 10 bases. Germline V gene sequence: CDR1 GTSNPN, CDR2 SVGIG (reference sequence). This CDR3 comprises 12 residues. CDR3 loop: CAWRSLSETQYF. The CDR3 region has the DNA TGTGCCTGGAGATCCCTCAGCGAGACCCAGTACTTC.

The rearrangement links TRBV29-1 to TRBJ2-5; TRBD1 matches at 8 bases. The end of the DNA fits TRBJ2-7 better, so the J call may be wrong. This CDR3 has 15 residues. Germline loops: CDR1 SQVTM, CDR2 ANQGSEA. In nucleotides, the CDR3 is TGCAGCGTTTGGTTCGTGGGACAGGCCTCCTACGAGCAGTACTTC. Translation: CSVWFVGQASYEQYF.

V is TRBV30 and J is TRBJ2-5; 7 nucleotides line up with TRBD2. This CDR3 spans 14 amino acids. V lost 3 bases and J lost 3; bases outside the gene matches: 7. Germline V gene data show CDR1 as GTSNPN and CDR2 as SVGIG (reference sequence). The CDR3 protein is CAWSATSAKETQYF. CDR3 nucleotide sequence: TGTGCCTGGAGCGCTACTAGCGCAAAAGAGACCCAGTACTTC.

This chain connects TRBV25-1 to TRBJ1-2; TRBD1 might be the D (5 bases). CDR3 length: 13 residues. Trimming stripped 4 bases from V and 5 bases from J, with 11 bases between. CDR1 is MGHDK, CDR2 SYGVNS, per germline. CDR3 loop: CASSAVGGYGYTF. The CDR3 DNA is TGTGCCAGCAGTGCGGTCGGGGGGTATGGCTACACCTTC.

V usage is TRBV5-4 and J usage is TRBJ1-1; D is unclear. This CDR3 is 14 amino acids long. The germline V gene encodes CDR1 SGHNT and CDR2 YYREEE (reference sequence). The ends were cut back, 4 bases at V and 0 bases at J, with 10 bases in the middle. CDR3 in amino acids: CASSHNGVNTEAFF. In DNA form, the CDR3 reads TGTGCCAGCAGCCACAACGGGGTGAACACTGAAGCTTTCTTT.

The chain employs TRBV10-3 and TRBJ1-1; 9 bases are a match to TRBD1. Unmatched junction bases numbered 3, after V lost 0 bases and J lost 4 bases. CDR1 is ENHRY, CDR2 SYGVKD, per germline. CDR3 length: 15 residues. For the CDR3, the DNA is TGTGCCATCAGTGAGTCTCAGGACAGGGGCACTGAAGCTTTCTTT. Translated: CAISESQDRGTEAFF.

Regarding this clone: The same CDR3 can be traced to other DNA sequences in this sample. The chain joins TRBV6-1 to TRBJ1-3; D ambiguous. CDR1 is MNHNS, CDR2 SASEGT, per germline. The CDR3 contains 14 residues. Trimming shortened V by 2 bases and J by 0 bases, and 5 bases separated the two germline ends. The DNA of the CDR3 is TGTGCCAGCAGTGAAAGGGACTCTGGAAACACCATATATTTT. Amino acid sequence: CASSERDSGNTIYF.

As DNA, the CDR3 is TGTGCCAGCAGTTACAGCCCAGGGGATGGAGAGACCCAGTACTTC. This gives the protein CASSYSPGDGETQYF. The genes are TRBV6-6 and TRBJ2-5; TRBD1 is a possible D gene (6 bases). Germline values: CDR1 MNHNY, CDR2 SVGAGI (reference sequence). The CDR3 length is 15 residues. V shed 2 bases and J shed 4 bases, with 14 bases lying between them.

Details on this clone: Other nucleotide sequences in the sample specify the same CDR3. The rearrangement joins TRBV5-4 to TRBJ1-1; D ambiguous. Trimming removed 0 bases from V and 0 bases from J, with 6 bases in between. The CDR3 has 14 residues. Germline CDR1 reads SGHNT; CDR2 reads YYREEE (reference sequence). CDR3 nucleotide sequence: TGTGCCAGCAGCTTGGTGGGAATGAACACTGAAGCTTTCTTT. Protein product: CASSLVGMNTEAFF.

The gene calls are TRBV11-2 and TRBJ2-3, with a possible D match to TRBD2 (6 bases). The length of the CDR3 is 14 residues. CDR1 and CDR2 (germline): SGHAT, FQNNGV. The V and J ends lost 1 base and 5 bases respectively, with 10 bases between them. The DNA for the CDR3 is TGTGCCAGCAGCTTAGGGTGGGGGGTAGATACGCAGTATTTT. Protein: CASSLGWGVDTQYF.

The chain joins TRBV5-1 to TRBJ1-2; a possible D gene is TRBD1 (6 bases). V was clipped by 6 bases and J by 8 bases, with 20 bases between them. This CDR3 has 14 amino acids. The germline gives CDR1 SGHRS, CDR2 YFSETQ. CDR3 amino acids: CASTKEQGTRGYTF. For the CDR3, the DNA is TGCGCCAGCACCAAAGAACAGGGTACGAGAGGCTACACCTTC.

This clone was seen a few times. V is TRBV20-1 and J is TRBJ1-2; TRBD1 is a possible D gene (5 bases). The germline V and J ends were trimmed by 6 bases and 2 bases, with 7 bases remaining between them. Germline V lookup: CDR1 DFQATT, CDR2 SNEGSKA (reference sequence). The CDR3 loop spans 11 amino acids. This chain's CDR3 is CSARTNYGYTF. In nucleotides, the CDR3 is TGCAGTGCGCGGACAAACTATGGCTACACCTTC.

The chain combines TRBV11-2 with TRBJ1-5; D might be TRBD1 (5 bases). V was shortened by 0 bases and J by 9 bases, with 9 bases between the two germline ends. Germline CDR1 is SGHAT and CDR2 is FQNNGV. The CDR3 has 13 amino acids. The DNA of the CDR3 is TGTGCCAGCAGCTTAGATGGGGGTCCGCCCCAGCATTTT. Translation: CASSLDGGPPQHF.

The V and J genes are TRBV4-1 and TRBJ2-1, with 12 bases aligning to TRBD2. The CDR3 sequence is 20 residues long. Germline lookup yields CDR1 MGHRA and CDR2 YSYEKL. Trimming took 8 bases from V and 0 from J; bases not matched to a gene: 17. CDR3 DNA: TGCGCCAGCCAGCTTCAACTAGCGGGAGGCCGATTAAGCTCCTACAATGAGCAGTTCTTC. Translated: CASQLQLAGGRLSSYNEQFF.